A single T cell receptor beta chain is shown here with its context. This record belongs to a study of blood T cell repertoires in COVID-19. Background on the study: From T cells, B-cell-depleted T cells, or PBMCs came the material, which was cDNA or gDNA.

Germline CDR1 reads MNHEY; CDR2 reads SVGAGI. The trim removed 5 bases at V and 5 bases at J, leaving 11 bases unmatched. The CDR3 loop spans 15 amino acids. As originally analysed: Estimation of nucleated cell counts was performed using reference gene primer amplification. TCRdb keeps only in-frame clones here, not all; method: immunoSEQ multiplex PCR. V, J and clone size derive from that table, while D and trimming were established from the DNA sequence. In the table there are approximately 82,000 clones, around 92% of which are singletons. The receptor comes from a woman aged 60-70 years with active COVID-19. The chain uses TRBV6-5 and TRBJ1-1; TRBD1 aligns across 7 bases. Sequencing was performed on peripheral blood. CDR3 DNA sequence: TGTGCCAGCAGTCCTTTTTTGGGACAGAGGACTGAAGCTTTCTTT. It codes for CASSPFLGQRTEAFF.